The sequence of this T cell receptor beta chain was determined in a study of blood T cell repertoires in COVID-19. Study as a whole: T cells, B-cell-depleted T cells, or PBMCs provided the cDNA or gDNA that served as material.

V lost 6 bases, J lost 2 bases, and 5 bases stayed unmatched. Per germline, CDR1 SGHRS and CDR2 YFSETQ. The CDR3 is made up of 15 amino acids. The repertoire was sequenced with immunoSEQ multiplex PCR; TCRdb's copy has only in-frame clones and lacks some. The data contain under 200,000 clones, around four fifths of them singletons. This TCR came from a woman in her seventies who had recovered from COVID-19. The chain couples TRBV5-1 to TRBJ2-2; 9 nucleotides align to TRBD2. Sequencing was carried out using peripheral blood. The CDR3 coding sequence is TGCGCCAGCACCCGGACTAGCGTAAACACCGGGGAGCTGTTTTTT. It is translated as CASTRTSVNTGELFF. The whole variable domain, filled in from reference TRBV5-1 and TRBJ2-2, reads KAGVTQTPRYLIKTRGQQVTLSCSPISGHRSVSWYQQTPGQGLQFLFEYFSETQRNKGNFPGRFSGRQFSNSRSEMNVSTLELGDSALYLCASTRTSVNTGELFFGEGSRLTVL.